Listed below are T cell receptor beta chains from one sample, sequenced in a study of early T cells in non-severe SARS-CoV-2 infection. TCRdb re-called the 5' RACE reads through MiXCR, storing one row per CDR3 protein. The sample lists tens of thousands of distinct CDR3 sequences; around 9.1% were seen once. Sequenced input: whole blood. The receptors originated from an adult who was a healthcare worker with PCR-confirmed SARS-CoV-2 infection or an uninfected control (not recorded which). Each CDR3 is given with its conserved first and last residue. D genes are given only for firm matches. The listing skips clone size in some rows; elsewhere it reads once, few, many or a size class.

d_call j_call v_call clone_size cdr3_aa cdr3_nt
TRBD1 TRBJ2-3 TRBV5-1 few CASSSGQGLDTQYF TGCGCCAGCAGCTCTGGACAGGGTTTAGATACGCAGTATTTT
NA TRBJ2-7 TRBV5-1 many CASSIRQGLPYEQYF TGCGCCAGCAGCATACGACAGGGACTTCCCTACGAGCAGTACTTC
NA TRBJ2-7 TRBV7-2 many CASSRGAESFDEQYF TGTGCCAGCAGCCGGGGGGCGGAGAGTTTTGACGAGCAGTACTTC
TRBD1 TRBJ2-1 TRBV5-4 many CASSTRDRAGDEQFF TGTGCCAGCAGCACCCGGGACAGGGCTGGTGATGAGCAGTTCTTC
NA TRBJ2-1 TRBV6-1 NA CASSEGAHNEQFF TGTGCCAGCAGTGAAGGGGCCCACAATGAGCAGTTCTTC
NA TRBJ1-5 TRBV28 NA CASISGGASNQPQHF TGTGCCAGCATTTCGGGGGGCGCGAGCAATCAGCCCCAGCATTTT
TRBD1 TRBJ2-7 TRBV7-8 few CASSPPDRISYEQYF TGTGCCAGCAGCCCCCCGGACAGGATTTCCTACGAGCAGTACTTC
NA TRBJ2-3 TRBV24-1 many CATSDWGELGDTQYF TGTGCCACCAGTGATTGGGGGGAGCTTGGGGATACGCAGTATTTT
TRBD1 TRBJ1-6 TRBV7-2 few CASSLSRQGLSSPLHF TGTGCCAGCAGCTTAAGCCGACAGGGGTTGAGTTCACCCCTCCACTTT
NA TRBJ2-1 TRBV7-9 NA CASTLRADEQFF TGTGCCAGCACACTCCGAGCGGATGAGCAGTTCTTC
NA TRBJ2-7 TRBV5-1 many CASSLGPSSYEQYF TGCGCCAGCTCCCTGGGACCGAGCTCCTACGAGCAGTACTTC
NA TRBJ2-3 TRBV25-1 many CASTRSSDSTDTQYF TGTGCCAGCACTCGAAGTTCCGATAGCACAGATACGCAGTATTTT
NA TRBJ2-2 TRBV27 many CASSIQANTGELFF TGTGCCAGCAGTATACAAGCGAACACCGGGGAGCTGTTTTTT
NA TRBJ1-1 TRBV20-1 many CSARDPGRTNTEAFF TGCAGTGCTAGAGACCCGGGACGGACGAACACTGAAGCTTTCTTT
NA TRBJ1-5 TRBV12-3/TRBV12-4 many CASSSPKINQPQHF TGTGCCAGCAGTTCACCAAAAATCAATCAGCCCCAGCATTTT
TRBD2 TRBJ2-1 TRBV10-3 many CAISETSGGRNEQFF TGTGCCATCAGCGAGACTAGCGGGGGGCGTAATGAGCAGTTCTTC
NA TRBJ1-1 TRBV29-1 NA CSAYRANTEAFF TGCAGCGCTTACAGGGCGAACACTGAAGCTTTCTTT
TRBD1 TRBJ1-3 TRBV5-1 many CASSPGQGERGHTIYF TGCGCCAGCAGCCCGGGACAGGGTGAACGGGGGCACACCATATATTTT
NA TRBJ2-2 TRBV11-3 many CASSLGGQLTGELFF TGTGCCAGCAGCTTAGGCGGACAGCTCACCGGGGAGCTGTTTTTT
NA TRBJ1-1 TRBV18 many CASSPSDSEQVVWFTEAFF TGTGCCAGCTCACCGTCGGACAGCGAACAGGTTGTGTGGTTCACTGAAGCTTTCTTT
TRBD1 TRBJ1-1 TRBV5-1 many CASSPLIPGQGNAEAFF TGCGCCAGCAGCCCACTGATACCGGGACAGGGGAACGCTGAAGCTTTCTTT
TRBD2 TRBJ2-3 TRBV10-3 many CAISAYGGDTDTQYF TGTGCCATCAGTGCGTACGGGGGGGACACAGATACGCAGTATTTT
NA TRBJ2-1 TRBV29-1 many CSVETLRDYNEQFF TGCAGCGTTGAAACTTTAAGGGACTACAATGAGCAGTTCTTC
TRBD1 TRBJ2-7 TRBV25-1 many CASRTDRESIYEQYF TGTGCCAGCAGGACTGACAGGGAGTCCATCTACGAGCAGTACTTC
NA TRBJ2-3 TRBV7-3 many CASSLTGGLTTDTQYF TGTGCCAGCAGCTTAACGGGGGGGCTCACCACAGATACGCAGTATTTT
TRBD1 TRBJ2-7 TRBV19 many CASNAGQGYEQYF TGTGCCAGTAATGCCGGACAGGGGTACGAGCAGTACTTC
NA TRBJ2-3 TRBV10-3 many CATTGGETDTQYF TGTGCCACTACCGGAGGGGAGACAGATACGCAGTATTTT
TRBD1 TRBJ2-1 TRBV7-6 NA CASSPGQGLRNEQFF TGTGCCAGCAGCCCAGGACAGGGGCTTAGAAATGAGCAGTTCTTC
TRBD1 TRBJ1-1 TRBV7-9 few CASSLGGQGYMNTEAFF TGTGCCAGCAGCTTGGGGGGACAGGGGTACATGAACACTGAAGCTTTCTTT
TRBD1 TRBJ2-6 TRBV18 NA CASSPNTGAGANVLTF TGTGCCAGCTCACCGAATACAGGGGCGGGGGCCAACGTCCTGACTTTC
NA TRBJ2-7 TRBV5-1 many CASSLGVSSYEQYF TGCGCCAGCAGCTTGGGAGTTAGCTCCTACGAGCAGTACTTC
NA TRBJ2-7 TRBV19 few CASQGTGAGEQYF TGTGCCAGTCAGGGTACCGGCGCGGGCGAGCAGTACTTC
TRBD1 TRBJ2-1 TRBV20-1 few CSADGDSVLSEQFF TGCAGTGCCGACGGGGACAGTGTTTTGAGTGAGCAGTTCTTC
TRBD1 TRBJ1-1 TRBV7-9 NA CASSLGQGGYTEAFF TGTGCCAGCAGCTTAGGACAGGGGGGATATACTGAAGCTTTCTTT
NA TRBJ2-7 TRBV10-3 few CASGTDAYEQYF TGTGCCAGCGGGACCGATGCCTACGAGCAGTACTTC
TRBD2 TRBJ2-7 TRBV10-2 many CASSGGRVYEQYF TGCGCCAGCAGTGGCGGGAGGGTCTACGAGCAGTACTTC
TRBD2 TRBJ2-7 TRBV20-1 many CSALTGTSGSYEQYF TGCAGTGCCTTAACCGGGACTAGCGGGTCCTACGAGCAGTACTTC
NA TRBJ1-1 TRBV30 many CAWSVLELSTEAFF TGTGCCTGGAGTGTACTGGAACTGAGCACTGAAGCTTTCTTT
NA TRBJ2-2 TRBV12-3/TRBV12-4 NA CASTPPGTTGELFF TGTGCCAGCACCCCCCCCGGTACCACCGGGGAGCTGTTTTTT
NA TRBJ2-7 TRBV20-1 many CSAKVPGRSSYEQYF TGCAGTGCTAAAGTCCCTGGACGGAGCTCCTACGAGCAGTACTTC
TRBD2 TRBJ2-2 TRBV2 NA CASSVVERGNTGELFF TGTGCCAGCAGTGTGGTGGAGCGGGGCAACACCGGGGAGCTGTTTTTT
NA TRBJ2-1 TRBV3-1 NA CASSQVVNEQFF TGTGCCAGCAGCCAAGTCGTGAATGAGCAGTTCTTC
NA TRBJ2-6 TRBV20-1 many CSARKRSGANVLTF TGCAGTGCTAGAAAGCGCTCTGGGGCCAACGTCCTGACTTTC
NA TRBJ2-7 TRBV10-3 many CAISDGTSHDEQYF TGTGCCATCAGTGACGGGACTTCCCACGACGAGCAGTACTTC
NA TRBJ2-7 TRBV18 many CASSPGQSYGQYF TGTGCCAGCTCACCAGGCCAGAGCTACGGGCAGTACTTC
TRBD1 TRBJ2-7 TRBV19 few CASRAGGTYEQYF TGTGCCAGTAGGGCAGGGGGCACCTACGAGCAGTACTTC
TRBD2 TRBJ2-3 TRBV4-2 NA CASSQEAGGRTDTQYF TGTGCCAGCAGCCAAGAAGCGGGGGGCCGCACAGATACGCAGTATTTT
NA TRBJ1-6 TRBV7-9 few CASSSNEGPLHF TGTGCCAGCAGTAGCAACGAGGGCCCCCTCCACTTT
NA TRBJ1-2 TRBV10-3 many CAVREGDYGYTF TGTGCCGTTAGGGAGGGGGACTATGGCTACACCTTC
NA TRBJ2-3 TRBV13 NA CASSSTGSADTQYF TGTGCCAGCAGCTCCACAGGGAGCGCAGATACGCAGTATTTT
NA TRBJ2-7 TRBV7-3 NA CASSLGPAGEQYF TGTGCCAGCAGCTTAGGCCCTGCTGGCGAGCAGTACTTC
NA TRBJ1-2 TRBV6-5 many CASSSDGSYVSYTF TGTGCCAGCAGTTCGGATGGATCCTATGTGAGCTACACCTTC
TRBD1 TRBJ2-2 TRBV9 many CASSPYRGGTGELFF TGTGCCAGCAGCCCGTACAGGGGTGGGACCGGGGAGCTGTTTTTT
NA TRBJ2-5 TRBV5-1 few CASSLGLENGETQYF TGCGCCAGCAGCTTGGGTCTGGAAAATGGAGAGACCCAGTACTTC
TRBD1 TRBJ2-3 TRBV4-2 few CVSSQEGTGGGTDTQYF TGTGTCAGCAGCCAGGAGGGGACAGGGGGCGGCACAGATACGCAGTATTTT
NA TRBJ2-7 TRBV6-2/TRBV6-3 many CASSVRDGELSYEQYF TGTGCCAGCAGTGTCCGGGACGGGGAACTATCCTACGAGCAGTACTTC